A selection of T cell receptor beta chains follows, all from one sample in a study of radiotherapy plus CTLA-4 blockade in lung cancer. The repertoire was sequenced with immunoSEQ multiplex PCR; TCRdb's copy has only in-frame clones and lacks some. The sample carries around 24,000 clones, roughly 73% recorded once. Material: peripheral blood, obtained from a patient treated with radiotherapy plus ipilimumab. The receptors stem from a human donor with non-small cell lung cancer who had stable disease on radiotherapy plus ipilimumab. The CDR3 runs from the conserved cysteine through the conserved F or W. D genes are given only for firm matches. Where a row states a size, it is once, few, many or the class of an expanded clone; other rows omit it.

D,V,size,J,DNA,CDR3
TRBD2,TRBV5-1,-,TRBJ2-3,TGCGCCAGCAGGCTAGCGGGAGGTCTAGGACGCCGGGAAGCGGGAGATACGCAGTATTTT,CASRLAGGLGRREAGDTQYF
TRBD2,TRBV4-1,-,TRBJ2-1,TGCGCCAGCAGCCAAGGAGCGGGAGGGTCCTACAATGAGCAGTTCTTC,CASSQGAGGSYNEQFF
-,TRBV9,-,TRBJ2-2,TGTGCCAGCAGCTCGAGAGGGGGGTACACCGGGGAGCTGTTTTTT,CASSSRGGYTGELFF
TRBD2,TRBV7-9,-,TRBJ2-3,TGTGCCAGCAGCTTCGGGCTAGCGGGAGGATCGGGTACGCAGTATTTT,CASSFGLAGGSGTQYF
-,TRBV18,-,TRBJ1-5,TGTGCCAGCTCCACGGGTCAGCCCCAGCATTTT,CASSTGQPQHF
-,TRBV7-3,few,TRBJ2-5,TGTGCCAGCAGCTTAGGGTTGGTAGAGACCCAGTACTTC,CASSLGLVETQYF
TRBD1,TRBV6-5,once,TRBJ2-1,TGTGCCAGCAGTCCGACAGGGAGCTCCTACAATGAGCAGTTCTTC,CASSPTGSSYNEQFF
TRBD1,TRBV9,few,TRBJ2-3,TGTGCCAGCAGCCAACAGGGGTCTAGCACAGATACGCAGTATTTT,CASSQQGSSTDTQYF
-,TRBV18,-,TRBJ1-2,TGTGCCAGCTCACCACCTGGAGGGGCTACCCCCGTCTATGGCTACACCTTC,CASSPPGGATPVYGYTF
TRBD2,TRBV29-1,-,TRBJ2-1,TGCAGCGTTGGGAAGAGCGGGAGGGCGGGTGAGCAGTTCTTC,CSVGKSGRAGEQFF
TRBD1,TRBV19,once,TRBJ1-4,TGTGCCAGTAGATTCACAGGGGGCTTTGCAACTAATGAAAAACTGTTTTTT,CASRFTGGFATNEKLFF
TRBD1,TRBV5-1,-,TRBJ1-2,TGCGCCAGCACCGTAGGGGGCGCCGGCTATGGCTACACCTTC,CASTVGGAGYGYTF
-,TRBV11-2,-,TRBJ2-7,TGTGCCAGCAGCTTAACAGGCGAGCAGTACTTC,CASSLTGEQYF
-,TRBV7-3,-,TRBJ2-6,TGTGCCAGCAGCTCGGCAGGGGCAGCCAACGTCCTGACTTTC,CASSSAGAANVLTF
-,TRBV11-3,few,TRBJ1-5,TGTGCCAGCAGCTTAGAGGCGGGGGCGCCCCAGCATTTT,CASSLEAGAPQHF
TRBD2,TRBV28,-,TRBJ2-5,TGTGCCAGCACGACGGGAGGCCCACAAGAGACCCAGTACTTC,CASTTGGPQETQYF
-,TRBV29-1,-,TRBJ1-1,TGCAGCGTTGCCCGGGATTATGAAGCTTTCTTT,CSVARDYEAFF
TRBD2,TRBV2,-,TRBJ2-7,TGTGCCAGCAGTGCGACTAGCGGGGTCTGGTACGAGCAGTACTTC,CASSATSGVWYEQYF
-,TRBV5-1,-,TRBJ2-7,TGCGCCAGCAGCCGCCCAGACAATAGACAGCTCTACGAGCAGTACTTC,CASSRPDNRQLYEQYF
-,TRBV19,few,TRBJ1-3,TGTGCCAGTATGTTGATCTTCGGAAACACCATATATTTT,CASMLIFGNTIYF
-,TRBV9,-,TRBJ2-3,TGTGCCAGCAGCACCCTAGGGGATACGCAGTATTTT,CASSTLGDTQYF